The rows below give T cell receptor beta chains drawn from one sample of a study of technical replicates of blood from a few donors. Assay used: immunoSEQ multiplex PCR; TCRdb lists only in-frame clones, some missing. The sample carries approximately 59,000 clones, 75% to 90% recorded once. Specimen: PBMCs. The receptor set was obtained from a human donor in good health. Some clones in this sample may be carry-over from other donors' samples. CDR3s include the opening cysteine and the closing phenylalanine or tryptophan.

j_call	v_call	cdr3_aa
TRBJ1-1	TRBV7-9	CASSLIQKREAFF
TRBJ1-1	TRBV30	CAWKGQERGKAFF
TRBJ2-3	TRBV4-1	CASSQEGQGKYF
TRBJ2-2	TRBV6-4	CASRRQGDTGELFF
TRBJ1-5	TRBV4-3	CASSQDRQDQPQHF
TRBJ1-2	TRBV7-2	CASSLRQGDGYTF
TRBJ2-1	TRBV10-2	CASRATATYNEQFF
TRBJ2-7	TRBV18	CASSPATGGSYEQYF
TRBJ2-5	TRBV5-1	CASSFAGGPIGETQYF
TRBJ1-2	TRBV11-2	CASSFTGQGDGYTF
TRBJ2-6	TRBV7-3	CASSFKGGDGANVLTF
TRBJ2-1	TRBV6-6	CASSYSHGYNEQFF
TRBJ2-5	TRBV5-6	CASSLVLAGYQETQYF
TRBJ2-1	TRBV6-5	CASSYDGRGGSNEQFF
TRBJ2-7	TRBV5-1	CASSLVDNYEQYF
TRBJ1-1	TRBV5-1	CASSPQVNTEAFF
TRBJ1-2	TRBV19	CASIREDSNYGYTF
TRBJ2-1	TRBV11-2	CASSFSGGPYNEQFF
TRBJ2-1	TRBV18	CASSPLTSGSGDEQFF
TRBJ2-4	TRBV19	CASSKGVAKNIQYF
TRBJ1-1	TRBV7-9	CASSPSGVGMNTEAFF
TRBJ2-5	TRBV18	CASSPPDRWWTQYF
TRBJ2-1	TRBV7-3	CASSFSLAGLNEQFF
TRBJ2-7	TRBV19	CASSRGWAAAYEQYF
TRBJ1-5	TRBV6-6	CASRRTANSNQPQHF
TRBJ2-2	TRBV6-5	CASSYLGRVNTGELFF
TRBJ2-3	TRBV4-3	CASSQSGVLSTDTQYF
TRBJ2-2	TRBV7-3	CASSPVSSGSNTGELFF
TRBJ1-2	TRBV4-2	CASSQSDWGPLYGYTF